Below are 12 T cell receptor beta chains sequenced from a single sample in a study of high-grade serous ovarian cancer treatment subgroups. Produced via immunoSEQ multiplex PCR; TCRdb's table is partial and in-frame only. Here the sample spans 12,000 to 15,000 clones, around 85% being singletons. Tumor tissue was taken before any definitive surgery or chemotherapy was given. Sequencing was done on a sample of tumor tissue. The source of these receptors is a human donor with high-grade serous ovarian cancer.

The J gene is TRBJ1-1, the V gene TRBV19; D uncertain. The germline V gene has CDR1 LNHDA and CDR2 SQIVND (reference sequence). The CDR3 consists of 14 residues. The V end lost 4 bases, the J end lost 3 bases, and 12 bases lay between the germline ends. Written as DNA, the CDR3 is TGTGCCAGTAGTAAAAGAACAGCCGACACTGAAGCTTTCTTT. Residues: CASSKRTADTEAFF. Complete variable domain (other parts from reference TRBV19 and TRBJ1-1): DGGITQSPKYLFRKEGQNVTLSCEQNLNHDAMYWYRQDPGQGLRLIYYSQIVNDFQKGDIAEGYSVSREKKESFPLTVTSAQKNPTAFYLCASSKRTADTEAFFGQGTRLTVV.

The V gene is TRBV10-2, the J gene TRBJ2-7; tentatively, D is TRBD1 (5 bases). There are 14 residues in the CDR3. Germline V gene data show CDR1 as WSHSY and CDR2 as SAAADI. The ends were cut back, 3 bases at V and 1 base at J, with 10 bases in the middle. The CDR3 DNA sequence: TGCGCCAGCAGTGATTGGGGCACTTCCTACGAGCAGTACTTC. It is translated as CASSDWGTSYEQYF.

The chain couples TRBV11-2 to TRBJ2-1; either TRBD1 or TRBD2 may fit D (5 bases each). CDR3 length equals 16 residues. V lost 3 bases to trimming and J lost 8 bases, with 20 bases between them. Per the germline V gene, CDR1 is SGHAT and CDR2 is FQNNGV. In DNA, the CDR3 is TGTGCCAGCAGCTTTCTGGGACGGACATCTAGGGATGAGCAGTTCTTC. Amino acid sequence: CASSFLGRTSRDEQFF.

Remarks on this clone: The junction does not match germline at one end; this may be a read error. The chain links TRBV7-3 to TRBJ1-2; 10 nucleotides align to TRBD1. CDR1 is SGHTA, CDR2 FQGTGA, per germline. The CDR3 runs to 13 residues. The CDR3 nucleotides are TGTGCCAGCAGCTTAACAGGACAGGGGGATTATTTCTTC. Protein: CASSLTGQGDYFF.

This clone has a handful of counts. The chain is built from TRBV6-5 and TRBJ2-1; 11 bases are a match to TRBD2. V shed 0 bases, J shed 9 bases, and the junction held 7 bases outside the gene matches. The CDR3 totals 16 residues. Germline lookup yields CDR1 MNHEY and CDR2 SVGAGI. The CDR3 region is CASSYSTSGVAFEQFF. CDR3 bases: TGTGCCAGCAGTTACTCGACTAGCGGGGTTGCTTTTGAGCAGTTCTTC.

The chain uses TRBV5-4 and TRBJ1-2, with TRBD1 identical over 12 bases. Looked up from germline, CDR1 is SGHNT and CDR2 is YYREEE (reference sequence). The CDR3 is made up of 17 amino acids. V lost 7 bases, J lost 4 bases, and 14 bases stayed unmatched. DNA of the CDR3: TGTGCCAGCTCCATTGTGGGGACAGGGGGCGTCATCTATGGCTACACCTTC. Translated: CASSIVGTGGVIYGYTF.

The V call is TRBV9, the J call TRBJ2-5; no clear D gene. V was pared by 3 bases and J by 1 base, with 7 bases between. The germline CDR1 and CDR2 sequences are SGDLS and YYNGEE. The CDR3 consists of 13 residues. This chain's CDR3 is CASSATGQETQYF. For the CDR3, the DNA is TGTGCCAGCAGCGCGACGGGCCAAGAGACCCAGTACTTC.

The rearrangement links TRBV7-7 to TRBJ2-5; D is uncertain. Trimming took 5 bases from V and 4 from J, leaving 11 bases between them. CDR1 and CDR2 (germline): SSHAT, FNYEAQ (reference sequence). The CDR3 totals 13 residues. CDR3 in DNA: TGTGCCAGCAGCCGCAACTATGCAGAGACCCAGTACTTC. It codes for CASSRNYAETQYF.

V gene TRBV4-3 combines with J gene TRBJ2-1; no reliable D call. Germline V gene sequence: CDR1 LGHNA, CDR2 YSLEER. The CDR3 covers 12 residues. The V end was cut by 0 bases, the J end by 12 bases, with 9 bases between. CDR3 sequence (DNA): TGCGCCAGCAGCCAAGATCGGGCAGTGCAGTTCTTC. It is translated as CASSQDRAVQFF.

Here the CDR3 reads CAWSPRGSGVNEKLFF. In DNA form, the CDR3 reads TGTGCCTGGAGTCCACGGGGGTCGGGAGTTAATGAAAAACTGTTTTTT. The rearrangement uses TRBV30 and TRBJ1-4, with D perhaps TRBD1 (5 bases). The CDR3 consists of 16 residues. CDR1 is GTSNPN and CDR2 is SVGIG in the germline V gene (reference sequence). The ends were cut back, 2 bases at V and 4 bases at J, with 17 bases in the middle.

This chain uses TRBV13 with TRBJ1-2, with 7 bases identical to TRBD1. Trimming removed 4 bases from V and 4 bases from J; junction bases left unmatched: 3. This CDR3 has 13 residues. Germline CDR1 is PRHDT and CDR2 is FYEKMQ (reference sequence). As DNA, the CDR3 is TGTGCCAGCAGCTCACAGGGGTCCTATGGCTACACCTTC. This sequence encodes CASSSQGSYGYTF.

The chain is built from TRBV18 and TRBJ2-1, with 7 positions matching TRBD1. This CDR3 region has 14 residues. The germline V gene encodes CDR1 KGHSH and CDR2 LQKENI. Trimming cost V 3 bases and J 7 bases; bases outside gene matches: 6. CDR3 loop: CASSPPGQRNEQFF. The CDR3 DNA is TGTGCCAGCTCACCTCCGGGACAGAGGAATGAGCAGTTCTTC.